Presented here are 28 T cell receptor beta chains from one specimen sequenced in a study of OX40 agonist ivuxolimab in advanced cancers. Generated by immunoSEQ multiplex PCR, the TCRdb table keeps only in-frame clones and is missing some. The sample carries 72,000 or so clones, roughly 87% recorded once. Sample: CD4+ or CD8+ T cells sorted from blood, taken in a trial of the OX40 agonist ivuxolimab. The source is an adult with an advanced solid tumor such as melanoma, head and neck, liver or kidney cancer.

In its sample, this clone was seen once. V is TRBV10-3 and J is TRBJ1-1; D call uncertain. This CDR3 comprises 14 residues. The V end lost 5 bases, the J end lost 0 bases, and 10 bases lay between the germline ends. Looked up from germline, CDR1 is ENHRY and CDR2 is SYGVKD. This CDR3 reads CAISSVPVNTEAFF. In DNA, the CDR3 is TGTGCCATCAGTTCGGTGCCAGTGAACACTGAAGCTTTCTTT.

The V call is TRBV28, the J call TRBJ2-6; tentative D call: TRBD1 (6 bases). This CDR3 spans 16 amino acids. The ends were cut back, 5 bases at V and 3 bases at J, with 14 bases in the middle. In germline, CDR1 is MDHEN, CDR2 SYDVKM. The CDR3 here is CASSTRRQVGANVLTF. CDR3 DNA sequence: TGTGCCAGCAGTACCCGGCGACAGGTTGGGGCCAACGTCCTGACTTTC.

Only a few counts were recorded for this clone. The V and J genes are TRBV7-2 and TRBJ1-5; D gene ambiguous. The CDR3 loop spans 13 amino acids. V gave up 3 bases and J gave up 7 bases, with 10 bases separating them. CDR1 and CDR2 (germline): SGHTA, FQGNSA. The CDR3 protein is CASSFRVEQPQHF. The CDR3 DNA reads TGTGCCAGCAGCTTCCGGGTGGAACAGCCCCAGCATTTT.

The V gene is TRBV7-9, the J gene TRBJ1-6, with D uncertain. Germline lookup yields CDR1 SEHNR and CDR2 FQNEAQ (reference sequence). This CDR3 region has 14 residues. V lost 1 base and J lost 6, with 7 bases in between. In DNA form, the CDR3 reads TGTGCCAGCAGCTTAGATGGCAGTAATTCACCCCTCCACTTT. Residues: CASSLDGSNSPLHF. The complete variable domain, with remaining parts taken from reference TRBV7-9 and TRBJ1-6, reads DTGVSQNPRHKITKRGQNVTFRCDPISEHNRLYWYRQTLGQGPEFLTYFQNEAQLEKSRLLSDRFSAERPKGSFSTLEIQRTEQGDSAMYLCASSLDGSNSPLHFGNGTRLTVT.

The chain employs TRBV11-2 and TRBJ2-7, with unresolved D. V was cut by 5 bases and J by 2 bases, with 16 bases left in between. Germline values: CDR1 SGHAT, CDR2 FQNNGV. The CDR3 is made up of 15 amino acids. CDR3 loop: CASSRIRSRPYEQYF. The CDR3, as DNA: TGTGCCAGCAGCCGGATTAGGTCCCGTCCCTACGAGCAGTACTTC.

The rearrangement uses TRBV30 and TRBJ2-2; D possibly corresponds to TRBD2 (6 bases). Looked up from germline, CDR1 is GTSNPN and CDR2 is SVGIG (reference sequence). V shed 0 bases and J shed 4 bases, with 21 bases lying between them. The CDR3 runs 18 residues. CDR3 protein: CAWSVFRGTGTPTGELFF. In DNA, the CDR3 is TGTGCCTGGAGTGTCTTTCGCGGGACTGGGACCCCCACCGGGGAGCTGTTTTTT.

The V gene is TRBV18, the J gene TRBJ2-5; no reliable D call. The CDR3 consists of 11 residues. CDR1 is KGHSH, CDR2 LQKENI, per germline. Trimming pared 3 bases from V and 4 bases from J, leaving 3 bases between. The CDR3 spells CASSPAETQYF. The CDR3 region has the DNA TGTGCCAGCTCACCGGCAGAGACCCAGTACTTC.

CDR3 protein: CASSPTSGRTANQQFF. The DNA for the CDR3 is TGTGCCAGCAGCCCGACTAGCGGGAGAACCGCTAACCAGCAGTTCTTC. The V call is TRBV7-3, the J call TRBJ2-1; TRBD2 aligns across 12 bases. Germline-derived CDR1 and CDR2 are SGHTA and FQGTGA. Trimming cost V 5 bases and J 11 bases; bases outside gene matches: 13. The CDR3 consists of 16 residues.

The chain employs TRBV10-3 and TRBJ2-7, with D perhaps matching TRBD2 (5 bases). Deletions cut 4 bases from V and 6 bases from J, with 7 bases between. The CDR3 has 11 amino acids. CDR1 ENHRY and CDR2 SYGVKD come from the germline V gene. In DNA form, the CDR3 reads TGTGCCATCAGTGTGAGCGGCGAGCAGTACTTC. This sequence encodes CAISVSGEQYF.

The CDR3 DNA reads as TGTGCCAGCAGCCGGGGCCTCACCGGGGAGCTGTTTTTT. Translating it yields CASSRGLTGELFF. This chain joins TRBV6-6 and TRBJ2-2; D tentatively reads TRBD1 or TRBD2 (5 bases each). Germline loops: CDR1 MNHNY, CDR2 SVGAGI (reference sequence). V lost 6 bases and J lost 4, with 9 bases in between. The CDR3 consists of 13 residues.

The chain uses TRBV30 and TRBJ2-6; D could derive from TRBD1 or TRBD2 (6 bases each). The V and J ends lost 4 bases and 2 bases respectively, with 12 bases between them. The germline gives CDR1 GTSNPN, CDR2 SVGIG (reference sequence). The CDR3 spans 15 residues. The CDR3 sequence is CAWTRGGTGANVLTF. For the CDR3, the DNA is TGTGCCTGGACCCGAGGGGGGACTGGGGCCAACGTCCTGACTTTC.

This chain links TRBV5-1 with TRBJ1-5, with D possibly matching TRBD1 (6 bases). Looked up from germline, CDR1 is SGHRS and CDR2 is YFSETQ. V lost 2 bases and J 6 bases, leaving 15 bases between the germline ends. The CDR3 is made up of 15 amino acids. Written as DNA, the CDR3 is TGCGCCAGCAGCTTAACGGGGGCCGGGCGTCAGCCCCAGCATTTT. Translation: CASSLTGAGRQPQHF.

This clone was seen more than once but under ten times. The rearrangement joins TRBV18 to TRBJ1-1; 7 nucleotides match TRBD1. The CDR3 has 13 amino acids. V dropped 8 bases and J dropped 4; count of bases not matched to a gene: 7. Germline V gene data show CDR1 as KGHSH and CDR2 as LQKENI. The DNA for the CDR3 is TGTGCCAGCACCGGAGGGGGCGCCACTGAAGCTTTCTTT. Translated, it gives CASTGGGATEAFF.

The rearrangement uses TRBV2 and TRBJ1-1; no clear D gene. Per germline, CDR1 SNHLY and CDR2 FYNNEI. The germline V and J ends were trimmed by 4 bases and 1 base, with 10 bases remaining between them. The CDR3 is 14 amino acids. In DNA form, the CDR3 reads TGTGCCAGCAGTGGGGGTATACAGAACACTGAAGCTTTCTTT. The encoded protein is CASSGGIQNTEAFF.

Here the CDR3 reads CASRGGTGWNIQYF. For the CDR3, the DNA is TGTGCCAGCAGGGGTGGTACAGGGTGGAACATTCAGTACTTC. The J gene is TRBJ2-4, the V gene TRBV6-1, with D maybe TRBD1 (6 bases). Germline values: CDR1 MNHNS, CDR2 SASEGT. CDR3 length: 14 amino acids. Trimming removed 6 bases from V and 7 bases from J, with 16 bases in between.

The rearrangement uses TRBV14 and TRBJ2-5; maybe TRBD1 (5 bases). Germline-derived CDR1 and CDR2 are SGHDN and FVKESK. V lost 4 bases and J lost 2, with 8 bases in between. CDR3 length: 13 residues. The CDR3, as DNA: TGTGCCAGCAGCCGGGGCCGTCAAGAGACCCAGTACTTC. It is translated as CASSRGRQETQYF.

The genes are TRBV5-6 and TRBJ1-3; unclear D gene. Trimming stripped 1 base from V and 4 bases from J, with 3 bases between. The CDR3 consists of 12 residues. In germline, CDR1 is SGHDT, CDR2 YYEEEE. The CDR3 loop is CASSLSGNTIYF. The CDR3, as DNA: TGTGCCAGCAGCTTGTCCGGAAACACCATATATTTT.

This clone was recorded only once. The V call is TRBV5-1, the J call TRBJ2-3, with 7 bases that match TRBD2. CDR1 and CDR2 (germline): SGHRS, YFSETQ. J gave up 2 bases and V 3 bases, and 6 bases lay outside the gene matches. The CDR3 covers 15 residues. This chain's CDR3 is CASSWVGGYTDTQYF. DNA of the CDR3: TGCGCCAGCAGCTGGGTCGGGGGGTACACAGATACGCAGTATTTT.

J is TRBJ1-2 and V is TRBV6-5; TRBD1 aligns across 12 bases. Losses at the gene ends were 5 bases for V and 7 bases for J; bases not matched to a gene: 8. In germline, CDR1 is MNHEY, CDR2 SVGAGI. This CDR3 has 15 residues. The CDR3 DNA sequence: TGTGCCAGCAGTCCACCGGGACAGGGGGCCTCTGGCTACACCTTC. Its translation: CASSPPGQGASGYTF.

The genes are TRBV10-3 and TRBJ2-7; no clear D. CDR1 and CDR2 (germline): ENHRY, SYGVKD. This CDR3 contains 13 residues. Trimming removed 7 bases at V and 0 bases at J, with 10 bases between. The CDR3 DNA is TGTGCCATCAAACCGGGCCTCTCCTACGAGCAGTACTTC. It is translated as CAIKPGLSYEQYF.

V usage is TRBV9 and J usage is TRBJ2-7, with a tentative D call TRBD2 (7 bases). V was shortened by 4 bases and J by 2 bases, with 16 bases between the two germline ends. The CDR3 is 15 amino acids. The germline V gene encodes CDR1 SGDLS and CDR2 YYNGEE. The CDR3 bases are TGTGCCAGCAGCCCAGAGGGGGGAGGGCCCTACGAGCAGTACTTC. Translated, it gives CASSPEGGGPYEQYF.

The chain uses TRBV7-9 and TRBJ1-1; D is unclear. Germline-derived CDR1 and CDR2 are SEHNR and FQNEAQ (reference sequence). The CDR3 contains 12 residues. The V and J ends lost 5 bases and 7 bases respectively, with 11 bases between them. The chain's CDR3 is CASSRREGEAFF. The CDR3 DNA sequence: TGTGCCAGCAGCCGTCGAGAGGGTGAAGCTTTCTTT.

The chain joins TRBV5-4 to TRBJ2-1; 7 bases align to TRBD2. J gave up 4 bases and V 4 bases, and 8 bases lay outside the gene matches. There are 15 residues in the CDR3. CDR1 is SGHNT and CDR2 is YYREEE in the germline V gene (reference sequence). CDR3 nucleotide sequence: TGTGCCAGCAGCAGTAGCGGAGCGGGGTACAATGAGCAGTTCTTC. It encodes CASSSSGAGYNEQFF.

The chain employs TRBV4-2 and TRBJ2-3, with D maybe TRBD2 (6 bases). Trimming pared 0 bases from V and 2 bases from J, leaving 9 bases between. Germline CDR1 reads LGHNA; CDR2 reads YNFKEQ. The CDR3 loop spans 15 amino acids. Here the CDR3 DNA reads TGTGCCAGCAGCCAAGATGGCGGGGCCACAGATACGCAGTATTTT. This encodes CASSQDGGATDTQYF.

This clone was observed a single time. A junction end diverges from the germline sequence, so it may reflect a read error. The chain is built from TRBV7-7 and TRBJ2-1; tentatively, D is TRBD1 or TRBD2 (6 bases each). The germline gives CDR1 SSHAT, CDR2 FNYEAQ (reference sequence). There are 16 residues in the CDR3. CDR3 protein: CASSPAGTRGYNEQFF. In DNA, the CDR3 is TGTGCTAGCAGCCCGGCGGGGACCAGGGGATACAATGAGCAGTTCTTC. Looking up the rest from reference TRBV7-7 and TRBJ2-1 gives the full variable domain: GAGVSQSPRYKVTKRGQDVTLRCDPISSHATLYWYQQALGQGPEFLTYFNYEAQPDKSGLPSDRFSAERPEGSISTLTIQRTEQRDSAMYRCASSPAGTRGYNEQFFGPGTRLTVL.

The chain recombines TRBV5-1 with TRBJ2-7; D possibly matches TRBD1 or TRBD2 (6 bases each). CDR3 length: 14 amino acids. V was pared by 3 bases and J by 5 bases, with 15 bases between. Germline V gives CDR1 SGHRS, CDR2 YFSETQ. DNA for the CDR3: TGCGCCAGCAGCTGGAGGGGGGATTTCCACGAGCAGTACTTC. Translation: CASSWRGDFHEQYF.

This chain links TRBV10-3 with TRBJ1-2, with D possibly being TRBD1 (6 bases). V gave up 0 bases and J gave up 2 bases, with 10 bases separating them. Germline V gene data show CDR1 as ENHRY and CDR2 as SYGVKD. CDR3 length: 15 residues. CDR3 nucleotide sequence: TGTGCCATCAGTGAGTCAGGGACAAGAAACTATGGCTACACCTTC. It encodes CAISESGTRNYGYTF.

The CDR3 is CACTRTGIHEQYF. CDR3 DNA: TGTGCCTGTACGCGGACAGGGATCCACGAGCAGTACTTC. The V and J genes are TRBV30 and TRBJ2-7; 8 nucleotides align to TRBD1. The CDR3 sequence is 13 residues long. The ends lost 6 bases at V and 5 bases at J; junction bases unmatched: 9. Looked up from germline, CDR1 is GTSNPN and CDR2 is SVGIG (reference sequence).